These T cell receptor beta chains were read from a single sample in a study of OX40 agonist ivuxolimab in advanced cancers. The repertoire was sequenced with immunoSEQ multiplex PCR; TCRdb's copy has only in-frame clones and lacks some. The sample shows about 32,000 clones, 84% of them seen only once. The sample consisted of CD4+ or CD8+ T cells sorted from blood, taken in a trial of the OX40 agonist ivuxolimab. The receptors here all came from an adult with an advanced solid tumor such as melanoma, head and neck, liver or kidney cancer. Both conserved end residues are part of each CDR3. A D gene is named only where the DNA matches it firmly. Not all rows give a size; the values are once, few, many and, for expanded clones, a class.

d_call	cdr3_length	v_call	clone_size	j_call	cdr3_nt	cdr3_aa
NA	14	TRBV6-1	medium-sized	TRBJ1-1	TGTGCCAGCAGTGAAGGTCTAGAGAACACTGAAGCTTTCTTT	CASSEGLENTEAFF
TRBD2	15	TRBV6-5	NA	TRBJ2-7	TGTGCCAGCAGCCCCCTAGCGGGAGCCTCCTACGAGCAGTACTTC	CASSPLAGASYEQYF
NA	15	TRBV7-9	once	TRBJ1-1	TGTGCCAGCAGCTCCCCAGGGACCCCACACGCTGAAGCTTTCTTT	CASSSPGTPHAEAFF
TRBD2	13	TRBV9	NA	TRBJ2-5	TGTGCCAGCAGCACGGGAGGAGGGGAGACCCAGTACTTC	CASSTGGGETQYF
TRBD2	15	TRBV9	NA	TRBJ2-7	TGTGCCAGCAGCGAGGGACTAGCGTACTCCTACGAGCAGTACTTC	CASSEGLAYSYEQYF
NA	16	TRBV5-5	NA	TRBJ2-7	TGTGCCAGCAGCTCGGACAGCCCCGGGAACGGTTACGAGCAGTACTTC	CASSSDSPGNGYEQYF
NA	13	TRBV29-1	NA	TRBJ2-7	TGCAGCGTAATGACATCGAGCTCCTACGAGCAGTACTTC	CSVMTSSSYEQYF
NA	15	TRBV6-1	NA	TRBJ1-5	TGTGCCAGCAACCAGGCCGGGTACAGCAATCAGCCCCAGCATTTT	CASNQAGYSNQPQHF
TRBD1	15	TRBV18	NA	TRBJ2-3	TGTGCCAGCTCACCAGGACAGACAGGGTCAGATACGCAGTATTTT	CASSPGQTGSDTQYF
NA	13	TRBV19	NA	TRBJ2-3	TGTGCCAGTAGTATGCTACACCCTGATACGCAGTATTTT	CASSMLHPDTQYF
TRBD1	16	TRBV7-6	once	TRBJ2-5	TGTGCCAGCAGTCAATTCCGGGACAGGGGGCTGGAGACCCAGTACTTC	CASSQFRDRGLETQYF
TRBD1	13	TRBV19	NA	TRBJ2-7	TGTGCCAGTACGCCGGGACAGGGGGGTGAGCAGTACTTC	CASTPGQGGEQYF
TRBD1	16	TRBV5-6	NA	TRBJ2-3	TGTGCCAGCAGCCGCCGGGACAGGGGGTCGGTAGATACGCAGTATTTT	CASSRRDRGSVDTQYF
NA	16	TRBV23-1	NA	TRBJ1-5	TGCGCCAGCTCCCCTGGTAGGGGGTATTGTAATCAGCCCCAGCATTTT	CASSPGRGYCNQPQHF
NA	14	TRBV5-6	NA	TRBJ2-7	TGTGCCAGCAGCTTGGGTCTGAAGGCCTACGAGCAGTACTTC	CASSLGLKAYEQYF
TRBD1	15	TRBV18	NA	TRBJ1-5	TGTGCCAGCTCCCTGCCGGGACAGGGCGTTCAGCCCCAGCATTTT	CASSLPGQGVQPQHF
TRBD1	15	TRBV30	NA	TRBJ2-2	TGTGCCTGGAGAGGCCAGGGGGCCTACACCGGGGAGCTGTTTTTT	CAWRGQGAYTGELFF
TRBD1	12	TRBV9	NA	TRBJ1-2	TGTGCCAGCAGTACAGGGGGCTATGGCTACACCTTC	CASSTGGYGYTF
TRBD2	13	TRBV9	NA	TRBJ2-3	TGTGCCAGCAGCTTCAGCGGGGAGAATACGCAGTATTTT	CASSFSGENTQYF
NA	11	TRBV6-1	once	TRBJ2-5	TGTGCCAGCGTATCCATCGGGACCCAGTACTTC	CASVSIGTQYF
NA	17	TRBV14	NA	TRBJ2-3	TGTGCCAGCAGCCAAGATCAGTATTCAGATAGCACAGATACGCAGTATTTT	CASSQDQYSDSTDTQYF
TRBD1	12	TRBV28	NA	TRBJ1-2	TGTGCCAGCAGGACAGGGTCTCGGGGCTACACCTTC	CASRTGSRGYTF
TRBD1	13	TRBV27	NA	TRBJ1-2	TGTGCCAGCAGTCTTGGGACAGCCAGCGGCTACACCTTC	CASSLGTASGYTF
TRBD1	14	TRBV5-6	NA	TRBJ1-1	TGTGCCAGCAGCCCTGGGACAGGGGGAAGCGAAGCTTTCTTT	CASSPGTGGSEAFF
NA	13	TRBV12-5	NA	TRBJ2-7	TGTGCTAGTGCTCTGGCACCGGGGTTCGAGCAGTACTTC	CASALAPGFEQYF
NA	18	TRBV5-4	once	TRBJ1-2	TGTGCCAGCAGCTTGGAAGGGCCTAGGCGTTTTGTCTCCCGGGGCTACACCTTC	CASSLEGPRRFVSRGYTF